A single T cell receptor (beta chain) is shown here with its context. The data were taken from a study of blood T cell repertoires in COVID-19. Clones were read by immunoSEQ multiplex PCR, and TCRdb kept only the in-frame ones, dropping some. In the table there are approximately 77,000 clones, about 80% of which are singletons. CDR3 length: 15 residues. With V trimmed by 6 bases and J by 2 bases, 5 bases remained unmatched. Germline CDR1 reads MNHEY; CDR2 reads SVGAGI. Input material: peripheral blood. This receptor was identified in a woman in her seventies with acute or convalescent COVID-19. The rearrangement uses TRBV6-5 and TRBJ1-5; TRBD1 matches at 9 bases. DNA of the CDR3: TGTGCCAGCAGACCGGGACAGGGAGGCAATCAGCCCCAGCATTTT. The encoded protein is CASRPGQGGNQPQHF.